This T cell receptor beta chain emerged from a study of blood T cell repertoires in COVID-19. The protocol was immunoSEQ multiplex PCR, while the TCRdb copy is restricted to in-frame clones and leaves out a portion. This table holds about 220,000 clones, about 82% found once. There are 13 residues in the CDR3. Trimming removed 1 base at V and 0 bases at J, with 6 bases between. The germline CDR1 and CDR2 sequences are GTSNPN and SVGIG (reference sequence). The rearrangement joins TRBV30 to TRBJ1-1; unclear D gene. The source of this sequence is a woman aged 65 to 85 with COVID-19, enrolled during active disease. The specimen sequenced was peripheral blood. For the CDR3, the DNA is TGTGCCTGGAGTGACCAGATGAACACTGAAGCTTTCTTT. Its translation: CAWSDQMNTEAFF.